This TCR beta chain comes out of a study of CD8 T cells in ankylosing spondylitis. Study-level findings and limits: Existing reports had already noted some motif variants in reactive arthritis synovial fluid and blood. Reportedly, matched ankylosing spondylitis synovial fluid was significantly enriched for disease-linked clones.

In its sample, this clonotype was seen many times. Its matching antigen is unknown. TCRdb reanalysed the 5' RACE reads using MiXCR and keeps one entry per CDR3 protein. Of more than 150,000 distinct CDR3 sequences in the sample, 11% were seen once. Losses at the gene ends were 6 bases for V and 0 bases for J; bases not matched to a gene: 5. Per germline, CDR1 MNHNS and CDR2 SASEGT. CDR3 length: 16 residues. The TCR originated in a male donor with ankylosing spondylitis or in good health (not recorded which). This sequence joins TRBV6-1 and TRBJ2-2, with 9 bases that match TRBD2. Sample: blood, either unsorted or a sorted T cell fraction (not recorded which). The CDR3 sequence is CASRILAGANTGELFF. The DNA of the CDR3 is TGTGCCAGCAGGATTTTAGCGGGAGCGAACACCGGGGAGCTGTTTTTT.